These 8 T cell receptor beta chains share one sample of origin, sequenced in a study of shared clonotypes between healthy human individuals. Produced via immunoSEQ multiplex PCR; TCRdb's table is partial and in-frame only. Of 2 million to 2.5 million clones in the sample, over 90% were seen once. Material: naive CD4+ T cells from PBMCs. The subset was: CD45RA+ positively selected. These TCRs come from a man aged 18 to 30 in good health. Some clones in this sample may be carry-over from other donors' samples.

This chain joins TRBV7-2 and TRBJ2-1, with 10 bases fitting TRBD1. Germline V gives CDR1 SGHTA, CDR2 FQGNSA. The CDR3 runs 15 residues. The ends lost 5 bases at V and 10 bases at J; junction bases unmatched: 11. Here the CDR3 DNA reads TGTGCCAGCAGCATTGAGCGGGACAGGGGTGGGGAGCAGTTCTTC. Its protein product is CASSIERDRGGEQFF. Full variable domain (missing parts from reference TRBV7-2 and TRBJ2-1): GAGVSQSPSNKVTEKGKDVELRCDPISGHTALYWYRQSLGQGLEFLIYFQGNSAPDKSGLPSDRFSAERTGGSVSTLTIQRTQQEDSAVYLCASSIERDRGGEQFFGPGTRLTVL.

The chain links TRBV7-9 to TRBJ2-2; D gene uncertain. The germline V gene has CDR1 SEHNR and CDR2 FQNEAQ (reference sequence). CDR3 length equals 16 residues. V lost 6 bases and J lost 3, with 17 bases in between. The DNA of the CDR3 is TGTGCCAGCAGACAAGATTATAGGTTAGACACCGGGGAGCTGTTTTTT. It specifies CASRQDYRLDTGELFF.

Comment on this clone: The same CDR3 can be traced to other DNA sequences in this sample. The chain carries TRBV9 and TRBJ2-2; unclear D gene. Germline loops: CDR1 SGDLS, CDR2 YYNGEE. The CDR3 is 13 residues long. V shed 6 bases and J shed 4 bases, with 10 bases lying between them. CDR3 residues: CASTPTGTGELFF. The CDR3 DNA reads TGTGCCAGCACCCCCACGGGCACCGGGGAGCTGTTTTTT.

Only a few counts were recorded for this clone. This sequence joins TRBV7-3 and TRBJ1-1, with unresolved D. Trimming shortened V by 2 bases and J by 1 base, and 14 bases separated the two germline ends. In germline, CDR1 is SGHTA, CDR2 FQGTGA. CDR3 length: 16 residues. CDR3 in amino acids: CASSLLPAKTNTEAFF. The CDR3 bases are TGTGCCAGCAGCTTACTGCCCGCGAAAACGAACACTGAAGCTTTCTTT.

The genes are TRBV7-3 and TRBJ2-3; TRBD1 matches 7 bases. Trimming removed 5 bases from V and 2 bases from J; junction bases left unmatched: 7. This CDR3 comprises 15 residues. In germline, CDR1 is SGHTA, CDR2 FQGTGA. The CDR3 DNA sequence: TGTGCCAGCAGCCCTGGGACAGCCTTCACAGATACGCAGTATTTT. Its protein is CASSPGTAFTDTQYF.

This rearrangement joins TRBV7-3 to TRBJ2-5; 12 nucleotides align to TRBD2. The germline CDR1 and CDR2 sequences are SGHTA and FQGTGA. The length of the CDR3 is 14 residues. V was clipped by 5 bases and J by 5 bases; unmatched bases: 3. CDR3 region: CASSPGTSGETQYF. The DNA for the CDR3 is TGTGCCAGCAGCCCCGGGACTAGCGGGGAGACCCAGTACTTC.

Remarks on this clone: This same CDR3 is encoded by further DNA sequences in the sample. The rearrangement links TRBV5-1 to TRBJ2-7; D is perhaps TRBD1 (6 bases). CDR1 and CDR2 (germline): SGHRS, YFSETQ. Trimming shortened V by 4 bases and J by 2 bases, and 10 bases separated the two germline ends. This CDR3 contains 13 residues. The CDR3 reads CASSPGTTYEQYF. The CDR3 region has the DNA TGCGCCAGCAGCCCAGGGACAACCTACGAGCAGTACTTC.

This sequence joins TRBV4-2 and TRBJ2-1, with a possible D match to TRBD2 (6 bases). The V end was cut by 6 bases, the J end by 9 bases, with 15 bases between. Germline V CDR1 and CDR2: LGHNA, YNFKEQ. This CDR3 comprises 13 residues. For the CDR3, the DNA is TGTGCCAGCAGTGGACCCACGGAGGGTGAGCAGTTCTTC. Its translation is CASSGPTEGEQFF.